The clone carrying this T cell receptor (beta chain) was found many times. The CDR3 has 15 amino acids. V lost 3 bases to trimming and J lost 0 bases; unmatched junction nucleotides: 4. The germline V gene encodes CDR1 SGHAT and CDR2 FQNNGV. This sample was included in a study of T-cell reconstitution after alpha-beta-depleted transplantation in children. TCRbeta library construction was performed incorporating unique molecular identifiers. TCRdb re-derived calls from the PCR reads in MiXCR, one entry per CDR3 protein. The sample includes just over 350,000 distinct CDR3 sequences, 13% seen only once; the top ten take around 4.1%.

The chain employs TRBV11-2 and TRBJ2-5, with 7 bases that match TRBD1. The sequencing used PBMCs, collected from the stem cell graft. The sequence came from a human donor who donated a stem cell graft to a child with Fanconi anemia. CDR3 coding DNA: TGTGCCAGCAGCTTCCATACAGGGGACCAAGAGACCCAGTACTTC. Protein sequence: CASSFHTGDQETQYF.